The T cell receptor (beta chain) described here comes from a study of T cells in tumors after PD-1 blockade. Study information: Daily vismodegib 150 mg continued in a subset of anti-PD-1-treated patients.

Tumor biopsies came from the same primary tumor site before and after PD-1 blockade. Input was about 616 ng to 6,500 ng of genomic DNA from tumor or blood. General study results and limits: Two pre-treatment samples showed no clonal replacement between them.

As regards this clone: Its antigen is not identified.

Assay used: immunoSEQ multiplex PCR; TCRdb lists only in-frame clones, some missing. The sample lists about 10,000 clones, approximately 70% occurring once. The germline V gene has CDR1 SGHKS and CDR2 YYEKEE (reference sequence). The CDR3 extends over 15 amino acids. V was trimmed by 2 bases and J by 5 bases, leaving 13 bases between them. This receptor was identified in a human donor with basal cell carcinoma. Material: tumor tissue, obtained after anti-PD-1 treatment. J is TRBJ2-2 and V is TRBV5-5; D is tentatively TRBD1 or TRBD2 (5 bases each). The CDR3 loop is CASSLLGAQTGELFF. In DNA form, the CDR3 reads TGTGCCAGCAGCTTACTAGGGGCGCAGACCGGGGAGCTGTTTTTT. The full variable domain, its missing parts supplied by reference TRBV5-5 and TRBJ2-2, is DAGVTQSPTHLIKTRGQQVTLRCSPISGHKSVSWYQQVLGQGPQFIFQYYEKEERGRGNFPDRFSARQFPNYSSELNVNALLLGDSALYLCASSLLGAQTGELFFGEGSRLTVL.